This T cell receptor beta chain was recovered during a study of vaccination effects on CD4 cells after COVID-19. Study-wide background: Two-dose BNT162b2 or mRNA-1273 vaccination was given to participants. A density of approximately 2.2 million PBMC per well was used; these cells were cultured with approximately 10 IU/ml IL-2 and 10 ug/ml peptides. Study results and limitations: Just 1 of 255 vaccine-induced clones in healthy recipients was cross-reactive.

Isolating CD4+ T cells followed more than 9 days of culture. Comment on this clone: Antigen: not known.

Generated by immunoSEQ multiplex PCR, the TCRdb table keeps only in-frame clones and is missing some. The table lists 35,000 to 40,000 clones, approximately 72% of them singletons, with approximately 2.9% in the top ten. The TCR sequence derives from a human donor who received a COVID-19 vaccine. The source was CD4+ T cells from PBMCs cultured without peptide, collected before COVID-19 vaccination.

CDR3 DNA: TGTGCCAGCAGCAAAGTGCCTAACTATGGCTACACCTTC. Protein sequence: CASSKVPNYGYTF. The chain is built from TRBV21-1 and TRBJ1-2. TRBV21-1 corresponds to a pseudogene. The CDR3 runs 13 residues.